The 30 T cell receptor beta chains listed next were all sequenced from one sample in a study of monozygotic twins with inflammatory bowel disease. TCRdb derives one entry per CDR3 protein from the 5' RACE reads, leaving out DNA. In total, the table holds 200,000 to 250,000 distinct CDR3 sequences. Sequencing was carried out using blood. These TCRs come from a human donor with ulcerative colitis or Crohn's disease, or a healthy co-twin of an affected twin (not recorded which).

The chain links TRBV5-6 to TRBJ1-4. Per the germline V gene, CDR1 is SGHDT and CDR2 is YYEEEE. The CDR3 covers 14 residues. The CDR3 is CASSLRGGREKLFF.

The rearrangement links TRBV7-2 to TRBJ2-1. Germline V CDR1 and CDR2: SGHTA, FQGNSA. The CDR3 has 14 amino acids. CDR3 residues: CASSFGVIINEQFF. Full variable domain (outside the CDR3, taken from reference TRBV7-2 and TRBJ2-1): GAGVSQSPSNKVTEKGKDVELRCDPISGHTALYWYRQSLGQGLEFLIYFQGNSAPDKSGLPSDRFSAERTGGSVSTLTIQRTQQEDSAVYLCASSFGVIINEQFFGPGTRLTVL.

The chain employs TRBV7-9 and TRBJ2-2. The CDR3 length is 15 residues. Germline values: CDR1 SEHNR, CDR2 FQNEAQ (reference sequence). The chain's CDR3 is CASTRGISNTGELFF.

The J gene is TRBJ2-1, the V gene TRBV6-6; TCRdb proposes TRBD1, but this gene call is untestable without DNA. Looked up from germline, CDR1 is MNHNY and CDR2 is SVGAGI (reference sequence). This CDR3 has 12 residues. CDR3 loop: CASTWGGDEQFF.

This chain uses TRBV15 with TRBJ1-4. The CDR3 runs to 16 residues. CDR1 and CDR2 from the germline V gene are LNHNV and YYDKDF (reference sequence). The CDR3 spells CATSRDEGVTNEKLFF.

This chain connects TRBV11-2 to TRBJ2-7; TCRdb reports TRBD1, a call that lacks DNA to check it against. There are 13 residues in the CDR3. CDR1 SGHAT and CDR2 FQNNGV come from the germline V gene. The CDR3 protein is CASSLVSDGEQYF.

J is TRBJ2-2 and V is TRBV7-9; lacking DNA, the TRBD2 call made by TCRdb goes unchecked. The CDR3 covers 16 residues. Germline V gives CDR1 SEHNR, CDR2 FQNEAQ (reference sequence). CDR3 loop: CASRQPGLAETGELFF.

CDR3 residues: CASSLGTRGSPLHF. The rearrangement uses TRBV5-6 and TRBJ1-6; lacking DNA, the TRBD1 call made by TCRdb goes unchecked. CDR1 is SGHDT, CDR2 YYEEEE, per germline. The CDR3 length is 14 residues.

This rearrangement joins TRBV20-1 to TRBJ1-2; lacking DNA, the TRBD1 call made by TCRdb goes unchecked. CDR1 and CDR2 from the germline V gene are DFQATT and SNEGSKA (reference sequence). This CDR3 has 12 amino acids. The CDR3 protein is CSASQGNYGYTF.

The chain joins TRBV5-1 to TRBJ1-5; TCRdb selects TRBD1, and the lack of DNA leaves this call unchecked. The length of the CDR3 is 15 residues. CDR1 SGHRS and CDR2 YFSETQ come from the germline V gene. The CDR3 spells CASSEGQGSNQPQHF.

V and J are TRBV5-1 and TRBJ1-3; TCRdb outputs TRBD1, but without DNA this stays unchecked. The CDR3 consists of 14 residues. Germline CDR1 and CDR2: SGHRS and YFSETQ. This CDR3 reads CASSLGTGGNTIYF.

The chain has TRBV5-1 and TRBJ1-4; TCRdb proposes TRBD1, but this gene call is untestable without DNA. Per germline, CDR1 SGHRS and CDR2 YFSETQ. CDR3 size: 15 residues. CDR3 sequence reads: CASSLGRGPVEKLFF.

The V gene is TRBV5-1, the J gene TRBJ1-2. Germline V gene lookup returns CDR1 SGHRS and CDR2 YFSETQ. The CDR3 has 14 amino acids. The CDR3: CASSLEGRNYGYTF. Full variable domain (rest looked up from reference TRBV5-1 and TRBJ1-2): KAGVTQTPRYLIKTRGQQVTLSCSPISGHRSVSWYQQTPGQGLQFLFEYFSETQRNKGNFPGRFSGRQFSNSRSEMNVSTLELGDSALYLCASSLEGRNYGYTFGSGTRLTVV.

The V gene is TRBV18, the J gene TRBJ1-1; TCRdb calls TRBD1, which cannot be checked without DNA. This CDR3 is built from 17 residues. Germline CDR1 is KGHSH and CDR2 is LQKENI. The CDR3 is CASSPRWQGALGTEAFF.

The gene calls are TRBV7-9 and TRBJ2-1; no DNA is available, so the TRBD2 call from TCRdb remains unchecked. The CDR3 consists of 14 residues. From germline, CDR1 is SEHNR and CDR2 FQNEAQ (reference sequence). CDR3: CASSLAGLRDEQFF.

This sequence joins TRBV10-3 and TRBJ1-2; TCRdb designates TRBD1, a call that cannot be tested without DNA. Looked up from germline, CDR1 is ENHRY and CDR2 is SYGVKD. CDR3 length equals 15 residues. The CDR3 region is CAISGLQGSLYGYTF.

The chain joins TRBV24-1 to TRBJ1-3. The CDR3 contains 13 residues. Germline-derived CDR1 and CDR2 are KGHDR and SFDVKD. This chain's CDR3 is CATGAGTGNTIYF.

The chain links TRBV7-8 to TRBJ2-7. Germline V gene sequence: CDR1 SGHVS, CDR2 FQNEAQ. This CDR3 is built from 14 residues. The chain's CDR3 is CASSLSGGNYEQYF. The full variable domain, with the rest looked up from reference TRBV7-8 and TRBJ2-7, is GAGVSQSPRYKVAKRGQDVALRCDPISGHVSLFWYQQALGQGPEFLTYFQNEAQLDKSGLPSDRFFAERPEGSVSTLKIQRTQQEDSAVYLCASSLSGGNYEQYFGPGTRLTVT.

The chain recombines TRBV5-4 with TRBJ2-1. This CDR3 has 14 amino acids. Germline assignment: CDR1 SGHNT and CDR2 YYREEE (reference sequence). This chain's CDR3 is CASSSGYRGNEQFF.

V is TRBV12-3 or TRBV12-4 and J is TRBJ2-7; TCRdb proposes TRBD1, but this gene call is untestable without DNA. This CDR3 is built from 15 residues. The CDR3 reads CASSHQDSGSYEQYF.

The rearrangement links TRBV24-1 to TRBJ2-2; TCRdb names TRBD1, which stays unverified in the absence of DNA. The CDR3 contains 15 residues. Per germline, CDR1 KGHDR and CDR2 SFDVKD. The CDR3 reads CATSDPGRGTGELFF.

The chain is built from TRBV18 and TRBJ2-1; TCRdb gives TRBD1 as the D gene, but with no DNA this cannot be confirmed. The CDR3 is made up of 15 amino acids. CDR1 is KGHSH, CDR2 LQKENI, per germline. This CDR3 reads CASSNRGSGLNEQFF.

The chain has TRBV6-2 or TRBV6-3 and TRBJ2-5; checking the TCRdb D call of TRBD1 is not possible without DNA. The CDR3 is made up of 13 amino acids. Germline CDR1 MNHEY, CDR2 SVGEGT. The CDR3 loop reads CASTRGGQETQYF.

J is TRBJ1-4 and V is TRBV12-3 or TRBV12-4. CDR3 length equals 11 residues. CDR3 region: CASSFNEKLFF.

The chain employs TRBV20-1 and TRBJ2-1; the TCRdb D gene call, TRBD2, has no DNA to confirm it. Germline V gives CDR1 DFQATT, CDR2 SNEGSKA (reference sequence). CDR3 length equals 13 residues. CDR3 sequence: CSAPGLSYNEQFF.

This chain uses TRBV6-1 with TRBJ1-2. The CDR3 is 15 residues long. Germline-derived CDR1 and CDR2 are MNHNS and SASEGT. CDR3 residues: CASSPKGVFGYGYTF.

J is TRBJ1-5 and V is TRBV2; TCRdb lists TRBD1, though no DNA is available to test this call. The CDR3 has 15 amino acids. Germline values: CDR1 SNHLY, CDR2 FYNNEI. Here the CDR3 reads CASSVQGTDNQPQHF.

The V gene is TRBV3-1, the J gene TRBJ1-2. This CDR3 is built from 17 residues. Germline V gene sequence: CDR1 LGHDT, CDR2 YNNKEL (reference sequence). Here the CDR3 reads CASSHGTAAPFAYGYTF.

This chain uses TRBV29-1 with TRBJ2-7; TCRdb designates TRBD1, a call that cannot be tested without DNA. CDR3 length: 14 amino acids. Germline V lookup: CDR1 SQVTM, CDR2 ANQGSEA. The CDR3 here is CSVVGGQGPYEQYF.

The rearrangement joins TRBV20-1 to TRBJ2-3; as DNA is missing, the TRBD2 call by TCRdb cannot be tested. Germline lookup yields CDR1 DFQATT and CDR2 SNEGSKA (reference sequence). The CDR3 is made up of 15 amino acids. The chain's CDR3 is CSAVGLTSSTDTQYF.